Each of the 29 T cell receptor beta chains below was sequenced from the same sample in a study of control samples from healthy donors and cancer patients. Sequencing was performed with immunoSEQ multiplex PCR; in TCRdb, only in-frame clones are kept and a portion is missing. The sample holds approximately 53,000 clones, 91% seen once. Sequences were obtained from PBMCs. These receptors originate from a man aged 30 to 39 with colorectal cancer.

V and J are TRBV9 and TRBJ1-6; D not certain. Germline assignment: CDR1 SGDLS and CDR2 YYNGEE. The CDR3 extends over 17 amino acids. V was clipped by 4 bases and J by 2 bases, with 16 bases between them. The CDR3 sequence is CASSPLMGEPYNSPLHF. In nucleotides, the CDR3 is TGTGCCAGCAGCCCCCTCATGGGAGAGCCCTATAATTCACCCCTCCACTTT.

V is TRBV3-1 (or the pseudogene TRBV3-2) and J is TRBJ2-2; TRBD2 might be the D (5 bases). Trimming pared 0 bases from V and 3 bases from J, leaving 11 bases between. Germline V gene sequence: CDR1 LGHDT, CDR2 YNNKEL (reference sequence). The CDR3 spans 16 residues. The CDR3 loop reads CASSQDHAGYTGELFF. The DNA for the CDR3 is TGTGCCAGCAGCCAAGATCACGCGGGCTACACCGGGGAGCTGTTTTTT.

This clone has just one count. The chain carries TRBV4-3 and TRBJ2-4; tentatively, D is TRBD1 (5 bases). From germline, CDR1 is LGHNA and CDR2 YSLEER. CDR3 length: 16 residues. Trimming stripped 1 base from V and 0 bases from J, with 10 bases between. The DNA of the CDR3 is TGCGCCAGCAGCCAAGTCGTGGGGCTAGCCAAAAACATTCAGTACTTC. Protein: CASSQVVGLAKNIQYF.

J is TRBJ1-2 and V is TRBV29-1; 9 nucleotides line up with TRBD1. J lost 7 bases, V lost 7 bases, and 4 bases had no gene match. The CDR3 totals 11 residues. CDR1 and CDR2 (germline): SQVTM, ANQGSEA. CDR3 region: CSGGQGSGYTF. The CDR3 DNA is TGCAGCGGGGGACAGGGAAGTGGCTACACCTTC.

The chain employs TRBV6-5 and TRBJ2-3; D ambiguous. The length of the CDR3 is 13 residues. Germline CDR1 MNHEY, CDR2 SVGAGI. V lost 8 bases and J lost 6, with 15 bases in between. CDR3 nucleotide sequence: TGTGCCAGCTCTCCCTCCCTAGGGGATACGCAGTATTTT. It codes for CASSPSLGDTQYF.

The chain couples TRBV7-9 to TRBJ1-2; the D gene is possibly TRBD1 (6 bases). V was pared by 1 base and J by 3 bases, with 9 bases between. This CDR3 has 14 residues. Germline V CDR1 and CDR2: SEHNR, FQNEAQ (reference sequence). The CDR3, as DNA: TGTGCCAGCAGCTTAGGCAGGGGAGACTATGGCTACACCTTC. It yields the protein CASSLGRGDYGYTF.

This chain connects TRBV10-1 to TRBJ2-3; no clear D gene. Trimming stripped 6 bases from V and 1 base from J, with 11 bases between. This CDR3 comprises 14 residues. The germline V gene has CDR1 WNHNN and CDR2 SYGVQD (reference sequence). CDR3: CASSRQIGTDTQYF. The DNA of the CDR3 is TGCGCCAGCAGCCGCCAAATTGGCACAGATACGCAGTATTTT.

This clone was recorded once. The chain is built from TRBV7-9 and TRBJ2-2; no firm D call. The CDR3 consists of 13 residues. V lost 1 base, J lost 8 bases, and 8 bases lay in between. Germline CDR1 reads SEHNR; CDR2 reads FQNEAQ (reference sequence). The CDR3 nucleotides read TGTGCCAGCAGCTTAGTGCCTTCTGGGGAGCTGTTTTTT. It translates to CASSLVPSGELFF. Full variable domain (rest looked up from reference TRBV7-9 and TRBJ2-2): DTGVSQNPRHKITKRGQNVTFRCDPISEHNRLYWYRQTLGQGPEFLTYFQNEAQLEKSRLLSDRFSAERPKGSFSTLEIQRTEQGDSAMYLCASSLVPSGELFFGEGSRLTVL.

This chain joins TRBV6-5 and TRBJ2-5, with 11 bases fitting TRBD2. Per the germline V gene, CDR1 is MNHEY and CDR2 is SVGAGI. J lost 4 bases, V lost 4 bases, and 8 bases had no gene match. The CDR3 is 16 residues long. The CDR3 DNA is TGTGCCAGCAGTTCAACTCTAGCGGGGGGCCGAGAGACCCAGTACTTC. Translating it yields CASSSTLAGGRETQYF.

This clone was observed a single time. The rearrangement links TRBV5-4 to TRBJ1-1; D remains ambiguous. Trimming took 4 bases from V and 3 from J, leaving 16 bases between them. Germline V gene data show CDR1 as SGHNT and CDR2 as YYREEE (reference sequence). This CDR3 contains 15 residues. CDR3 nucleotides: TGTGCCAGCAGCCCGAAGACATTATCGGACACTGAAGCTTTCTTT. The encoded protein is CASSPKTLSDTEAFF.

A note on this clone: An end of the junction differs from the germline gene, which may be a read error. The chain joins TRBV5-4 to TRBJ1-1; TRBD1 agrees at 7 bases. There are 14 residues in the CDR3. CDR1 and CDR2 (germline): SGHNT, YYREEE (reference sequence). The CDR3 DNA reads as TGTGCCAGCAGCTTGGCCATGTCTGGGGACAGATCACTCTTT. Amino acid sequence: CASSLAMSGDRSLF.

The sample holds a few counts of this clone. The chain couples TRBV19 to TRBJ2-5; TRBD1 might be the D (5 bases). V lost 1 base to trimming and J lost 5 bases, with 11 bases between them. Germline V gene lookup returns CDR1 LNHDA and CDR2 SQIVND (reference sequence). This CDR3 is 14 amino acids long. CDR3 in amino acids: CASSIGGRTETQYF. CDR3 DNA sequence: TGTGCCAGTAGTATAGGGGGCCGCACGGAGACCCAGTACTTC.

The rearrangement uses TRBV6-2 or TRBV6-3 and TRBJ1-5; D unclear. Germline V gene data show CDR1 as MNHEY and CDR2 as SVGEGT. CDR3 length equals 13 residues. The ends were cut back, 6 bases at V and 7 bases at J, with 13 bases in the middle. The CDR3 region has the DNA TGTGCCAGCAGCGAAACGTGGGAGCAGCCCCAGCATTTT. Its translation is CASSETWEQPQHF.

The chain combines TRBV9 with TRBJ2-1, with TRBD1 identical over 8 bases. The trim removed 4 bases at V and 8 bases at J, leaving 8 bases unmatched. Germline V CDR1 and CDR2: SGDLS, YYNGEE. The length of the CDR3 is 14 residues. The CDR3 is CASSPGQVLYEQFF. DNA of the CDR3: TGTGCCAGCAGCCCGGGACAGGTCCTCTATGAGCAGTTCTTC.

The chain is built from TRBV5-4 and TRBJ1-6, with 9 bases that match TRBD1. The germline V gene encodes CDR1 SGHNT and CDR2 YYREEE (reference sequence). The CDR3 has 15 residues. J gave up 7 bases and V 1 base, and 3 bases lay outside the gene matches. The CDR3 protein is CASSLSQGANSPLHF. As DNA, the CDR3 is TGTGCCAGCAGCTTGTCACAGGGGGCGAATTCACCCCTCCACTTT.

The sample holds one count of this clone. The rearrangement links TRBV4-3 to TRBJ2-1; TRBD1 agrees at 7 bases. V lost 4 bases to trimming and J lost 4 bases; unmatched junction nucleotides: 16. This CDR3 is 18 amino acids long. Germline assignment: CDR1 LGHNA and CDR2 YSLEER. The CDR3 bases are TGCGCCAGCAGCCCATACATCCGGGACAGAGACCCTTACAATGAGCAGTTCTTC. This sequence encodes CASSPYIRDRDPYNEQFF.

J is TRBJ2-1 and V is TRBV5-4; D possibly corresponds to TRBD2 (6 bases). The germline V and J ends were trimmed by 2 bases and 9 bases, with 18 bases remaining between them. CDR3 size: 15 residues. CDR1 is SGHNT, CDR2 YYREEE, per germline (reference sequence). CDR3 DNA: TGTGCCAGCAGCTTCCGAGGACTAAGGAAAGGTGAGCAGTTCTTC. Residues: CASSFRGLRKGEQFF.

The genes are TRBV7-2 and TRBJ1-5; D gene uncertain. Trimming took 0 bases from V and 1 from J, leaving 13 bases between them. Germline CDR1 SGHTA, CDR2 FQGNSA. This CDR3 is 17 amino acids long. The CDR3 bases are TGTGCCAGCAGCTTAGCAGCCACACCTGGGAGCAATCAGCCCCAGCATTTT. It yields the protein CASSLAATPGSNQPQHF.

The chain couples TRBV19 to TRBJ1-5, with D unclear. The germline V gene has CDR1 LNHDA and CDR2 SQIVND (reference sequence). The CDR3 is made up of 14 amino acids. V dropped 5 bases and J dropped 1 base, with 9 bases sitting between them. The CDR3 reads CASSVQPSNQPQHF. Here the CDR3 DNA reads TGTGCCAGTAGTGTTCAGCCGAGCAATCAGCCCCAGCATTTT. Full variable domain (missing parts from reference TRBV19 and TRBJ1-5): DGGITQSPKYLFRKEGQNVTLSCEQNLNHDAMYWYRQDPGQGLRLIYYSQIVNDFQKGDIAEGYSVSREKKESFPLTVTSAQKNPTAFYLCASSVQPSNQPQHFGDGTRLSIL.

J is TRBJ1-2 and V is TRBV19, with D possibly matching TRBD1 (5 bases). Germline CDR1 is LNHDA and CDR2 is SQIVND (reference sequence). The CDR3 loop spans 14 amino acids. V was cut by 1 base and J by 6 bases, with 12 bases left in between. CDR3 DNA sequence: TGTGCCAGTAGTATAGTAGGGGACGAGGATGGCTACACCTTC. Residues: CASSIVGDEDGYTF.

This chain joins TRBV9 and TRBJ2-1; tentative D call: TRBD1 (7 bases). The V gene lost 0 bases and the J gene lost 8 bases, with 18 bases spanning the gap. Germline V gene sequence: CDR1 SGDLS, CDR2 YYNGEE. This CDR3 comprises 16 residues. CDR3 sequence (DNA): TGTGCCAGCAGCGTAGACGGGCAGGGGGAGGTAGATGAGCAGTTCTTC. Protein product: CASSVDGQGEVDEQFF.

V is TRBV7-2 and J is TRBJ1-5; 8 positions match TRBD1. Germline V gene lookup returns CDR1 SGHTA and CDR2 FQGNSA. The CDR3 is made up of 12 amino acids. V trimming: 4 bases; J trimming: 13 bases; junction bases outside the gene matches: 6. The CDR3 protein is CASSSPGGAQHF. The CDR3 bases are TGTGCCAGCAGCTCACCAGGGGGCGCGCAGCATTTT.

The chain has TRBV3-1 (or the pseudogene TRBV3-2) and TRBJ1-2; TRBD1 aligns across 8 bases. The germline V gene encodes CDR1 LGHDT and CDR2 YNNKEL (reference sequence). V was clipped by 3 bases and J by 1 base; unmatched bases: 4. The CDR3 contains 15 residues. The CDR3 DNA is TGTGCCAGCAGCCAGGGACAGGCAATTAACTATGGCTACACCTTC. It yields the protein CASSQGQAINYGYTF.

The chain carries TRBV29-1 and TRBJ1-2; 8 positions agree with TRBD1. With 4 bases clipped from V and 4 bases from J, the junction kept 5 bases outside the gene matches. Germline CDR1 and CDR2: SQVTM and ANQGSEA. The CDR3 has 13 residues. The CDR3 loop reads CSVVRQGSYGYTF. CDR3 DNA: TGCAGCGTTGTCAGACAGGGGAGCTATGGCTACACCTTC.

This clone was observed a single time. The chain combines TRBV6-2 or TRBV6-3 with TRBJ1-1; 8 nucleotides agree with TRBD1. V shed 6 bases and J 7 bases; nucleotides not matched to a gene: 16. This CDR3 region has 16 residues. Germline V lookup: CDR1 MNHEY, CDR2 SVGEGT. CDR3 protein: CASSAIPRGLFGEAFF. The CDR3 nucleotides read TGTGCCAGCAGCGCCATTCCCAGGGGGCTTTTTGGTGAAGCTTTCTTT.

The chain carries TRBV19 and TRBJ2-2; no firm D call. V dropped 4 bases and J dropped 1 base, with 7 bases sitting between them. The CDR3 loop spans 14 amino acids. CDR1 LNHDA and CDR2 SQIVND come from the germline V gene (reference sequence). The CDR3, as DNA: TGTGCCAGTAGTAGGAGAGGGAACACCGGGGAGCTGTTTTTT. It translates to CASSRRGNTGELFF.

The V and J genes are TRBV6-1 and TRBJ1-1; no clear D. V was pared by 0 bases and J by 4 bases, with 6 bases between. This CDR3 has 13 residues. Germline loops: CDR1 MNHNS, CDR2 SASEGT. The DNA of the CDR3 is TGTGCCAGCAGTGAAGCGCGGGGCACTGAAGCTTTCTTT. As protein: CASSEARGTEAFF.

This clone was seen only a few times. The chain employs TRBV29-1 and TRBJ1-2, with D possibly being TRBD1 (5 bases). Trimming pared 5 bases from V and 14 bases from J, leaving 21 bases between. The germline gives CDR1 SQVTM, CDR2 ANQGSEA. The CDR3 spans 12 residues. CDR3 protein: CSVPQGTVGLTF. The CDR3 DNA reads TGCAGCGTTCCACAAGGGACGGTCGGCCTAACCTTC.

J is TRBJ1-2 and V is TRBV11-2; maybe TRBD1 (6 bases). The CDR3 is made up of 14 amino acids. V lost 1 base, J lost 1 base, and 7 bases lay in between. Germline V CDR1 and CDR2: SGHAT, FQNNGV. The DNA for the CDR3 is TGTGCCAGCAGCTTAGGGACAGTTAACTATGGCTACACCTTC. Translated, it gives CASSLGTVNYGYTF.